The 29 T cell receptor beta chains given below trace back to one sample, sequenced in a study of T cell repertoires in cytomegalovirus infection. TCRdb re-derived calls from the reads in MiXCR, one entry per CDR3 protein. Of a few hundred thousand distinct CDR3 sequences listed, roughly an eighth are singletons. Source material: PBMCs. The receptors derive from a human donor in good health (CMV status not recorded). Some clones in this sample may be carry-over from other donors' samples.

To note about this clonotype: The junction shows a germline mismatch at one end, possibly a read error. V and J are TRBV4-1 and TRBJ2-1; TRBD2 matches at 9 bases. Germline V gene sequence: CDR1 MGHRA, CDR2 YSYEKL. This CDR3 comprises 14 residues. CDR3 amino acids: CASSQVEYGGRARF. DNA for the CDR3: TGCGCCAGCAGCCAAGTTGAGTATGGCGGGAGGGCCCGGTTC.

The J gene is TRBJ2-2, the V gene TRBV29-1, with D possibly matching TRBD2 (6 bases). This CDR3 spans 14 amino acids. V lost 4 bases and J lost 0, with 9 bases in between. From germline, CDR1 is SQVTM and CDR2 ANQGSEA. Here the CDR3 DNA reads TGCAGCGTTGGGGCGGGGACGAACACCGGGGAGCTGTTTTTT. It yields the protein CSVGAGTNTGELFF.

The rearrangement joins TRBV19 to TRBJ2-1; the match to TRBD2 covers 15 bases. Germline V gene data show CDR1 as LNHDA and CDR2 as SQIVND (reference sequence). This CDR3 is 19 amino acids long. J was trimmed by 0 bases and V by 3 bases; bases with no gene match: 6. The CDR3 DNA sequence: TGTGCCAGTAGTATCAGGGGACTAGCGGGAGGAAGCTCCTACAATGAGCAGTTCTTC. This translates into CASSIRGLAGGSSYNEQFF.

The table lists this clonotype with many counts. One end of the junction does not line up with germline, which may come from a read error. V is TRBV7-3 and J is TRBJ2-1; no clear D. This CDR3 region has 11 residues. Germline lookup yields CDR1 SGHTA and CDR2 FQGTGA. The CDR3 DNA is TGTGCCAGCAGCTCCGACAATGAGCAGTTCTTC. Encoded protein: CASSSDNEQFF.

The rearrangement links TRBV28 to TRBJ2-7; 10 bases are a match to TRBD2. The CDR3 runs to 15 residues. V gave up 3 bases and J gave up 7 bases; unmatched junction bases: 9. CDR1 and CDR2 (germline): MDHEN, SYDVKM. The CDR3: CASSLAASGRGEQYF. CDR3 nucleotides: TGTGCCAGCAGTTTGGCCGCTAGCGGGAGAGGGGAGCAGTACTTC.

This clonotype was counted between two and nine times. V and J are TRBV6-2 or TRBV6-3 and TRBJ1-1, with no clear D. This CDR3 has 13 residues. Trimming took off 2 bases at V and 5 bases at J, with 9 bases between the two ends. Germline lookup yields CDR1 MNHEY and CDR2 SVGEGT. The CDR3: CASSYAGITEAFF. CDR3 bases: TGTGCCAGCAGTTACGCGGGAATTACTGAAGCTTTCTTT.

At least ten counts were recorded for this clonotype. This chain uses TRBV5-4 with TRBJ2-7; TRBD1 aligns across 7 bases. This CDR3 region has 15 residues. With 4 bases clipped from V and 4 bases from J, the junction kept 11 bases outside the gene matches. Germline V gene data show CDR1 as SGHNT and CDR2 as YYREEE (reference sequence). Here the CDR3 reads CASSPYKGAGYEQYF. CDR3 nucleotide sequence: TGTGCCAGCAGCCCCTATAAGGGGGCCGGTTACGAGCAGTACTTC. Combining the CDR3 with reference TRBV5-4 and TRBJ2-7 gives the whole variable domain ETGVTQSPTHLIKTRGQQVTLRCSSQSGHNTVSWYQQALGQGPQFIFQYYREEENGRGNFPPRFSGLQFPNYSSELNVNALELDDSALYLCASSPYKGAGYEQYFGPGTRLTVT.

This clonotype appeared a few times. The genes are TRBV29-1 and TRBJ1-2; possibly TRBD1 for D (5 bases). V lost 6 bases, J lost 4 bases, and 21 bases lay in between. The CDR3 has 15 amino acids. CDR1 SQVTM and CDR2 ANQGSEA come from the germline V gene. CDR3 DNA sequence: TGCAGCGTCGGCCCGGGACTCAACACTCCCTATGGCTACACCTTC. It yields the protein CSVGPGLNTPYGYTF.

This clonotype was detected ten times or more. The chain recombines TRBV7-2 with TRBJ1-5; D is uncertain. The CDR3 has 13 residues. V was cut by 3 bases and J by 2 bases, with 5 bases left in between. Germline V gene sequence: CDR1 SGHTA, CDR2 FQGNSA. In DNA, the CDR3 is TGTGCCAGCAGCTTCCAGGGCAATCAGCCCCAGCATTTT. It codes for CASSFQGNQPQHF.

V and J are TRBV29-1 and TRBJ1-2; 7 bases are shared with TRBD1. The CDR3 runs to 13 residues. The germline gives CDR1 SQVTM, CDR2 ANQGSEA. CDR3 in amino acids: CSGGQATNYGYTF. CDR3 sequence (DNA): TGCAGTGGAGGACAGGCAACTAACTATGGCTACACCTTC. Full variable domain (outside the CDR3, taken from reference TRBV29-1 and TRBJ1-2): SAVISQKPSRDICQRGTSLTIQCQVDSQVTMMFWYRQQPGQSLTLIATANQGSEATYESGFVIDKFPISRPNLTFSTLTVSNMSPEDSSIYLCSGGQATNYGYTFGSGTRLTVV.

The rearrangement uses TRBV2 and TRBJ1-2; maybe TRBD1 (5 bases). The V gene's germline CDR1 is SNHLY and CDR2 FYNNEI. V lost 10 bases to trimming and J lost 2 bases, with 11 bases between them. CDR3 length equals 12 residues. Here the CDR3 DNA reads TGTGCCATTCCCGGGACCAACTATGGCTACACCTTC. Its translation is CAIPGTNYGYTF.

The rearrangement links TRBV29-1 to TRBJ2-5; 9 bases are a match to TRBD2. CDR1 SQVTM and CDR2 ANQGSEA come from the germline V gene. The ends lost 3 bases at V and 4 bases at J; junction bases unmatched: 3. The CDR3 loop spans 13 amino acids. The CDR3 is CSVDSGGGETQYF. The DNA of the CDR3 is TGCAGCGTTGATAGCGGGGGTGGAGAGACCCAGTACTTC.

This chain connects TRBV19 to TRBJ2-3; 13 nucleotides line up with TRBD2. In germline, CDR1 is LNHDA, CDR2 SQIVND (reference sequence). CDR3 size: 17 residues. Trimming took 6 bases from V and 3 from J; bases not matched to a gene: 9. The CDR3 sequence is CASSPQRLAGGTDTQYF. In nucleotides, the CDR3 is TGTGCCAGTAGCCCCCAAAGACTAGCGGGAGGTACAGATACGCAGTATTTT.

This clonotype was seen ten or more times. This CDR3 fails to terminate in the conserved phenylalanine or tryptophan, so it likely reflects a read error. It is unclear where the CDR3 begins or ends on the DNA, so no DNA is shown, and the CDR3 is as TCRdb lists it. The V and J genes are TRBV7-2 and TRBJ1-3; the table's D call, TRBD1, was not checked against the DNA. CDR1 and CDR2 from the germline V gene are SGHTA and FQGNSA. The CDR3 spans 11 residues, counting both ends. This CDR3 is CASSLAGQEKN.

This clonotype showed up just a few times. J is TRBJ2-5 and V is TRBV20-1; 12 bases fit TRBD2. The J segment lost 4 bases and the V segment lost 6 bases, leaving 15 bases of the junction unmatched. Germline CDR1 reads DFQATT; CDR2 reads SNEGSKA (reference sequence). The CDR3 loop spans 17 amino acids. CDR3 in amino acids: CSALTSGSVVRGETQYF. DNA of the CDR3: TGCAGTGCCCTGACTAGCGGGAGTGTTGTTCGCGGAGAGACCCAGTACTTC.

This chain links TRBV5-1 with TRBJ2-7; weak D call: TRBD1 (6 bases). The CDR3 consists of 14 residues. The germline V and J ends were trimmed by 1 base and 2 bases, with 10 bases remaining between them. Germline V gives CDR1 SGHRS, CDR2 YFSETQ. The chain's CDR3 is CASSLYGTPYEQYF. As DNA, the CDR3 is TGCGCCAGCAGCTTGTACGGGACACCCTACGAGCAGTACTTC.

Worth noting for this clonotype: A much larger clone lies one base from this, so it may be a read error. The CDR3 spells CAIRDRGQLQHF. In DNA, the CDR3 is TGTGCCATCCGGGACAGGGGTCAGCTCCAGCATTTT. The V call is TRBV12-3 or TRBV12-4, the J call TRBJ1-5, with TRBD1 identical over 10 bases. The CDR3 loop spans 12 amino acids.

This chain joins TRBV29-1 and TRBJ1-2; 11 bases match TRBD1. Trimming removed 2 bases from V and 5 bases from J; junction bases left unmatched: 7. The CDR3 is 15 residues long. Germline V gives CDR1 SQVTM, CDR2 ANQGSEA. This CDR3 is CSVEPWTGGAYGYTF. CDR3 nucleotides: TGCAGCGTTGAACCATGGACAGGGGGCGCATATGGCTACACCTTC.

This clonotype occurred a few times. This chain connects TRBV5-6 to TRBJ2-4, with D hard to call. Germline CDR1 and CDR2: SGHDT and YYEEEE. Trimming shortened V by 3 bases and J by 0 bases, and 13 bases separated the two germline ends. The length of the CDR3 is 16 residues. This chain's CDR3 is CASSWRTSLAKNIQYF. The CDR3, as DNA: TGTGCCAGCAGCTGGCGGACGTCCCTAGCCAAAAACATTCAGTACTTC.

This clonotype was picked up many times. The chain combines TRBV12-3 or TRBV12-4 with TRBJ1-6, with D possibly TRBD1 on 5 matching bases. The CDR3 runs 16 residues. Trimming pared 6 bases from V and 0 bases from J, leaving 12 bases between. Here the CDR3 DNA reads TGTGCCAGCAGAAGAGACAGCAGCTCCTATAATTCACCCCTCCACTTT. Its protein is CASRRDSSSYNSPLHF.

This clonotype was detected many times. V gene TRBV25-1 combines with J gene TRBJ2-7, with D perhaps TRBD1 (7 bases). V dropped 4 bases and J dropped 3 bases, with 19 bases sitting between them. This CDR3 comprises 16 residues. Germline CDR1 is MGHDK and CDR2 is SYGVNS. CDR3 residues: CASSGTSAGQSYEQYF. The CDR3 nucleotides are TGTGCCAGCAGTGGGACCTCGGCGGGACAGAGCTACGAGCAGTACTTC.

This clonotype was found many times. The chain links TRBV7-2 to TRBJ2-2, with D uncertain. This CDR3 is built from 14 residues. The V end lost 2 bases, the J end lost 4 bases, and 8 bases lay between the germline ends. In germline, CDR1 is SGHTA, CDR2 FQGNSA. This chain's CDR3 is CASSLKSPTGELFF. The CDR3 DNA follows: TGTGCCAGCAGCTTAAAATCACCCACCGGGGAGCTGTTTTTT. Looking up the rest from reference TRBV7-2 and TRBJ2-2 gives the full variable domain: GAGVSQSPSNKVTEKGKDVELRCDPISGHTALYWYRQSLGQGLEFLIYFQGNSAPDKSGLPSDRFSAERTGGSVSTLTIQRTQQEDSAVYLCASSLKSPTGELFFGEGSRLTVL.

This clonotype was detected ten times or more. The chain combines TRBV7-2 with TRBJ1-2, with D hard to call. Germline CDR1 reads SGHTA; CDR2 reads FQGNSA. The CDR3 has 12 residues. V was clipped by 2 bases and J by 10 bases, with 11 bases between them. The CDR3 nucleotides read TGTGCCAGCAGCTTAACCGGGGTCCTCTACACCTTC. Protein sequence: CASSLTGVLYTF.

This clonotype was seen many times. The V and J genes are TRBV7-6 and TRBJ1-2; 7 nucleotides match TRBD1. This CDR3 region has 13 residues. The V gene's germline CDR1 is SGHVS and CDR2 FNYEAQ. Trimming removed 5 bases from V and 7 bases from J; junction bases left unmatched: 7. The CDR3 bases are TGTGCCAGCAGCCTACGACAGGGTCTTGGCTACACCTTC. It is translated as CASSLRQGLGYTF.

V and J are TRBV29-1 and TRBJ1-1, with TRBD1 as a possible D gene (5 bases). Germline-derived CDR1 and CDR2 are SQVTM and ANQGSEA. V dropped 6 bases and J dropped 11 bases, with 16 bases sitting between them. The CDR3 covers 11 residues. CDR3 residues: CSVAESRGAFF. The DNA of the CDR3 is TGCAGCGTAGCGGAGTCCCGGGGGGCTTTCTTT.

The rearrangement uses TRBV20-1 and TRBJ1-2, with D uncertain. In germline, CDR1 is DFQATT, CDR2 SNEGSKA (reference sequence). This CDR3 has 14 amino acids. Deletions cut 0 bases from V and 4 bases from J, with 12 bases between. This CDR3 is CSARDRSEVYGYTF. CDR3 in DNA: TGCAGTGCTAGAGATCGGTCCGAGGTCTATGGCTACACCTTC.

V and J are TRBV19 and TRBJ2-1; a possible D gene is TRBD2 (5 bases). The ends were cut back, 6 bases at V and 7 bases at J, with 10 bases in the middle. The CDR3 extends over 12 amino acids. Germline values: CDR1 LNHDA, CDR2 SQIVND (reference sequence). Here the CDR3 DNA reads TGTGCCAGTAGAAGGTCGGGGAATGAGCAGTTCTTC. It specifies CASRRSGNEQFF.

This clonotype was observed at least ten times. V gene TRBV12-3 or TRBV12-4 combines with J gene TRBJ2-1; tentatively, D is TRBD1 (6 bases). The V end was cut by 7 bases, the J end by 2 bases, with 15 bases between. The CDR3 totals 15 residues. The CDR3 DNA is TGTGCCAGCACCCCAGGCGCAGGGGCCTACAATGAGCAGTTCTTC. This encodes CASTPGAGAYNEQFF.

This clonotype was seen at least ten times. The chain links TRBV7-2 to TRBJ2-3, with D maybe TRBD2 (6 bases). Between the trimmed V and J ends, which lost 0 bases and 2 bases, there was a span of 12 bases. Germline V gene data show CDR1 as SGHTA and CDR2 as FQGNSA. This CDR3 has 16 residues. CDR3 DNA sequence: TGTGCCAGCAGCTTAGCGGGAGGATGGCCCACAGATACGCAGTATTTT. Translation gives CASSLAGGWPTDTQYF.